One sample yielded the 27 T cell receptor beta chains listed below, sequenced in a study of identical twins' blood T cells. TCRdb ran MiXCR on the 5' RACE reads and lists one entry per CDR3 protein. The sample gives fewer than 450,000 distinct CDR3 sequences, about 28% of which show up once; roughly 5.5% is in the top ten. The material sequenced was PBMCs. The receptors come from a woman aged 18 to 55 in good health.

At least ten counts were recorded for this clonotype. V is TRBV18 and J is TRBJ1-1, with D uncertain. There are 14 residues in the CDR3. CDR1 KGHSH and CDR2 LQKENI come from the germline V gene. Deletions cut 0 bases from V and 5 bases from J, with 10 bases between. The CDR3 DNA sequence: TGTGCCAGCTCACCACCCCCACAAGTGACTGAAGCTTTCTTT. This sequence encodes CASSPPPQVTEAFF.

In its sample, this clonotype was seen a few times. The chain joins TRBV3-1 to TRBJ2-7; either TRBD1 or TRBD2 may supply D (6 bases each). CDR3 length equals 16 residues. Trimming took 0 bases from V and 6 from J, leaving 18 bases between them. Germline V lookup: CDR1 LGHDT, CDR2 YNNKEL (reference sequence). Here the CDR3 reads CASSQEEALSGAEQYF. The CDR3 DNA is TGTGCCAGCAGCCAAGAGGAAGCACTGTCGGGGGCCGAGCAGTACTTC.

The V gene is TRBV19, the J gene TRBJ1-1; D not certain. In germline, CDR1 is LNHDA, CDR2 SQIVND (reference sequence). This CDR3 region has 13 residues. V was pared by 3 bases and J by 4 bases, with 9 bases between. Here the CDR3 DNA reads TGTGCCAGTAGTATTCCCGGACCCACTGAAGCTTTCTTT. This sequence encodes CASSIPGPTEAFF.

The chain couples TRBV20-1 to TRBJ2-3; possibly TRBD1 or TRBD2 for D (5 bases each). The V and J ends lost 4 bases and 6 bases respectively, with 17 bases between them. This CDR3 is built from 14 residues. CDR1 DFQATT and CDR2 SNEGSKA come from the germline V gene (reference sequence). As DNA, the CDR3 is TGCAGTGCTACACGGGACGGCCACGGGGATACGCAGTATTTT. Residues: CSATRDGHGDTQYF.

The chain recombines TRBV9 with TRBJ1-6; D is uncertain. CDR1 is SGDLS and CDR2 is YYNGEE in the germline V gene. V gave up 3 bases and J gave up 3 bases, with 16 bases separating them. This CDR3 comprises 17 residues. CDR3 sequence (DNA): TGTGCCAGCAGCGATGGACCCTCCATGAGCTATAATTCACCCCTCCACTTT. Translated: CASSDGPSMSYNSPLHF.

The chain links TRBV29-1 to TRBJ1-1; D is uncertain. CDR1 and CDR2 (germline): SQVTM, ANQGSEA. The V gene lost 4 bases and the J gene lost 5 bases, with 20 bases spanning the gap. The CDR3 extends over 15 amino acids. CDR3 sequence (DNA): TGCAGCGTTGTGGCGTTACCAAGGGAGAGTACTGAAGCTTTCTTT. It codes for CSVVALPRESTEAFF.

This clonotype was found a few times. V is TRBV20-1 and J is TRBJ1-1, with 8 bases that match TRBD1. Trimming removed 3 bases from V and 4 bases from J; junction bases left unmatched: 4. Germline V gene data show CDR1 as DFQATT and CDR2 as SNEGSKA (reference sequence). CDR3 length: 13 residues. CDR3 amino acids: CSARDRVLTEAFF. The CDR3 DNA sequence: TGCAGTGCTAGGGACAGGGTGCTCACTGAAGCTTTCTTT.

V usage is TRBV29-1 and J usage is TRBJ1-4; TRBD1 agrees at 7 bases. V gave up 6 bases and J gave up 3 bases; unmatched junction bases: 4. The CDR3 is made up of 13 amino acids. From germline, CDR1 is SQVTM and CDR2 ANQGSEA. CDR3 in DNA: TGCAGCGTCGGCACAGGGGCTAATGAAAAACTGTTTTTT. Protein: CSVGTGANEKLFF.

On this clonotype itself: This likely comes from a read error, as the CDR3 has no conserved phenylalanine or tryptophan at its end. This chain joins TRBV2 and TRBJ1-2, with a weak D call TRBD1 (6 bases). This CDR3 spans 13 amino acids. In germline, CDR1 is SNHLY, CDR2 FYNNEI. Trimming pared 6 bases from V and 6 bases from J, leaving 14 bases between. The CDR3 DNA is TGTGCCAGCAGGGACTACACAGGGAATGGCTACACCCTC. Its translation: CASRDYTGNGYTL.

This clonotype was detected only a few times. CDR3 residues: CAQQLGEDSYYEQYF. CDR3 DNA sequence: TGCGCTCAGCAGCTTGGAGAAGACAGCTACTACGAGCAGTACTTC. This chain links TRBV5-1 with TRBJ2-7; D is possibly TRBD1 (5 bases). Germline assignment: CDR1 SGHRS and CDR2 YFSETQ. The CDR3 runs 15 residues.

The V call is TRBV5-1, the J call TRBJ2-1; D gene uncertain. The V end lost 5 bases, the J end lost 6 bases, and 15 bases lay between the germline ends. Germline CDR1 is SGHRS and CDR2 is YFSETQ. This CDR3 spans 14 amino acids. The DNA of the CDR3 is TGCGCCAGCAGGCAATCTAGAGCGATCAATGAGCAGTTCTTC. Its protein product is CASRQSRAINEQFF.

This chain uses TRBV19 with TRBJ2-5; 7 bases are shared with TRBD2. The CDR3 contains 13 residues. Per the germline V gene, CDR1 is LNHDA and CDR2 is SQIVND (reference sequence). V trimming: 3 bases; J trimming: 3 bases; junction bases outside the gene matches: 1. The CDR3 sequence is CASSIAGEETQYF. The CDR3 coding sequence is TGTGCCAGTAGTATTGCGGGGGAAGAGACCCAGTACTTC.

The CDR3 is CASSQLGAGGYGYTF. In nucleotides, the CDR3 is TGTGCCAGCAGCCAATTAGGGGCGGGAGGCTATGGCTACACCTTC. This rearrangement joins TRBV4-2 to TRBJ1-2; TRBD1 is a possible D gene (5 bases). Between the trimmed V and J ends, which lost 2 bases and 4 bases, there was a span of 14 bases. CDR1 is LGHNA, CDR2 YNFKEQ, per germline. The CDR3 covers 15 residues.

The chain combines TRBV20-1 with TRBJ2-3; no clear D. V gave up 0 bases and J gave up 8 bases, with 9 bases separating them. CDR1 is DFQATT, CDR2 SNEGSKA, per germline (reference sequence). The CDR3 is 12 residues long. CDR3 amino acids: CSARDIRVTQYF. CDR3 DNA: TGCAGTGCTAGAGATATTCGAGTTACGCAGTATTTT.

This clonotype was observed a few times. The gene calls are TRBV11-3 and TRBJ2-2; 8 bases agree with TRBD1. Germline values: CDR1 SGHNT, CDR2 YENEEA. The trim removed 5 bases at V and 6 bases at J, leaving 5 bases unmatched. The CDR3 runs to 14 residues. Here the CDR3 DNA reads TGTGCCAGCAGCCCCGACAGGGGCTCCGGGGAGCTGTTTTTT. Amino acid sequence: CASSPDRGSGELFF.

The rearrangement joins TRBV7-2 to TRBJ1-4, with D uncertain. The CDR3 covers 18 residues. Trimming took off 2 bases at V and 0 bases at J, with 16 bases between the two ends. Per the germline V gene, CDR1 is SGHTA and CDR2 is FQGNSA. The CDR3 here is CASSLRLSIRATNEKLFF. CDR3 nucleotide sequence: TGTGCCAGCAGCTTAAGACTTAGCATTAGGGCAACTAATGAAAAACTGTTTTTT.

This clonotype was picked up many times. This sequence joins TRBV6-2 or TRBV6-3 and TRBJ1-3; D is uncertain. Germline V gene sequence: CDR1 MNHEY, CDR2 SVGEGT. V lost 5 bases and J lost 4, with 15 bases in between. This CDR3 is built from 15 residues. The CDR3 loop is CASSRGSSAGNTIYF. As DNA, the CDR3 is TGTGCCAGCAGTCGCGGCTCATCGGCGGGAAACACCATATATTTT.

This clonotype was observed a handful of times. The rearrangement links TRBV5-1 to TRBJ1-5; the D gene is possibly TRBD1 (5 bases). Trimming removed 8 bases at V and 2 bases at J, with 14 bases between. CDR1 is SGHRS and CDR2 is YFSETQ in the germline V gene. The CDR3 contains 14 residues. CDR3 DNA: TGCGCCAGGGGAAACTGGGGGGGCAATCAGCCCCAGCATTTT. It codes for CARGNWGGNQPQHF.

The chain recombines TRBV7-9 with TRBJ1-6, with D uncertain. The CDR3 has 12 amino acids. Per germline, CDR1 SEHNR and CDR2 FQNEAQ (reference sequence). Trimming cost V 4 bases and J 7 bases, with 5 bases left between them. The CDR3 DNA reads as TGTGCCAGCAGCTACGAAAATTCACCCCTCCACTTT. Translated, it gives CASSYENSPLHF.

This clonotype was seen a few times. A junction boundary mismatches the germline segment, possibly from a read error. J is TRBJ1-4 and V is TRBV6-5, with 10 bases matching TRBD1. CDR1 and CDR2 from the germline V gene are MNHEY and SVGAGI. The CDR3 has 17 amino acids. The CDR3: CASSYDETGGRNEKLFF. CDR3 in DNA: TGTGCCAGCAGTTACGACGAGACAGGGGGCCGAAATGAAAAGCTGTTTTTT.

This clonotype was counted ten times or more. The V call is TRBV20-1, the J call TRBJ2-3; no clear D gene. The CDR3 contains 14 residues. Germline loops: CDR1 DFQATT, CDR2 SNEGSKA (reference sequence). Trimming stripped 0 bases from V and 6 bases from J, with 13 bases between. DNA of the CDR3: TGCAGTGCTAGAGAACCCGTCATAGGGGATACGCAGTATTTT. Translated: CSAREPVIGDTQYF.

V usage is TRBV7-6 and J usage is TRBJ1-6; D ambiguous. The CDR3 sequence is 14 residues long. Trimming removed 1 base from V and 7 bases from J, with 8 bases in between. In germline, CDR1 is SGHVS, CDR2 FNYEAQ. In DNA form, the CDR3 reads TGTGCCAGCAGCTTAGATCAGGCCAATTCACCCCTCCACTTT. Translated, it gives CASSLDQANSPLHF.

This clonotype was found a few times. The chain has TRBV3-1 and TRBJ1-3; the D is unclear. This CDR3 is built from 17 residues. Germline V CDR1 and CDR2: LGHDT, YNNKEL (reference sequence). V gave up 0 bases and J gave up 0 bases, with 12 bases separating them. Here the CDR3 DNA reads TGTGCCAGCAGCCAAGACAAGTTCCTGAGCTCTGGAAACACCATATATTTT. Translated: CASSQDKFLSSGNTIYF. Combining the CDR3 with reference TRBV3-1 and TRBJ1-3 gives the whole variable domain DTAVSQTPKYLVTQMGNDKSIKCEQNLGHDTMYWYKQDSKKFLKIMFSYNNKELIINETVPNRFSPKSPDKAHLNLHINSLELGDSAVYFCASSQDKFLSSGNTIYFGEGSWLTVV.

This clonotype was observed a few times. V is TRBV18 and J is TRBJ2-1; 8 bases align to TRBD2. This CDR3 has 16 residues. Germline-derived CDR1 and CDR2 are KGHSH and LQKENI. Germline trimming cut 4 bases from V and 9 bases from J; bases unmatched to any gene: 14. The CDR3 nucleotides read TGTGCCAGCTCACTAGGGACCGGGACTAGTAACATTGAGCAGTTCTTC. It is translated as CASSLGTGTSNIEQFF.

V is TRBV20-1 and J is TRBJ2-1, with 8 bases matching TRBD2. Unmatched junction bases numbered 10, after V lost 5 bases and J lost 7 bases. The CDR3 is 14 amino acids. Germline V gives CDR1 DFQATT, CDR2 SNEGSKA (reference sequence). CDR3 DNA sequence: TGCAGTGCTCTGACACCGGGACTAGGAAATGAGCAGTTCTTC. Amino acid sequence: CSALTPGLGNEQFF.

This chain connects TRBV14 to TRBJ2-1; no reliable D call. There are 15 residues in the CDR3. CDR1 and CDR2 from the germline V gene are SGHDN and FVKESK. Deletions cut 0 bases from V and 10 bases from J, with 16 bases between. CDR3: CASSQDPLGSIEQFF. In DNA form, the CDR3 reads TGTGCCAGCAGCCAAGATCCCCTAGGTTCCATCGAGCAGTTCTTC.

This clonotype was detected many times. The chain has TRBV29-1 and TRBJ2-1; D not resolved. The CDR3 consists of 10 residues. The V end lost 5 bases, the J end lost 9 bases, and 8 bases lay between the germline ends. Per germline, CDR1 SQVTM and CDR2 ANQGSEA. CDR3 in amino acids: CSVSVGEQFF. Written as DNA, the CDR3 is TGCAGCGTTTCGGTGGGTGAGCAGTTCTTC.